This T cell receptor beta chain appears in the sequencing data of a study of monozygotic twins with inflammatory bowel disease. Study results and caveats: Researchers report that IBD patients shared fewer clonotypes with others than healthy twins, especially amid disease activity.

Comment on this clonotype: Its antigen is unidentified.

This CDR3 is 15 amino acids long. Germline CDR1 MGHDK, CDR2 SYGVNS. One entry per CDR3 protein, without DNA, is what TCRdb gives after re-calling the 5' RACE reads. The specimen's table records about 160,000 distinct CDR3 sequences. Material: blood. The genes are TRBV25-1 and TRBJ2-5; TCRdb's D gene call, TRBD1, goes unchecked for lack of DNA. The source of this sequence is a human donor with ulcerative colitis or Crohn's disease, or a healthy co-twin of an affected twin (not recorded which). The CDR3 sequence: CASSATGVGVETQYF.